The T cell receptor beta chain described here comes from a study of cytomegalovirus exposure and HLA in healthy donors. General study points: With high specificity and sensitivity, the classifier reportedly diagnosed cytomegalovirus status. Later, an analysis found that TCR clusters from the first cohort tended to co-occur in the 120 or so validation repertoires. In vitro experiments confirmed that a few CMV-associated chains were specific for CMV antigens.

The V gene end was trimmed by 0 bases and the J gene end by 6 bases; junction bases not matched to a gene: 12. The CDR3 runs to 16 residues. Germline-derived CDR1 and CDR2 are SGHRS and YFSETQ. As concerns this clone: Its antigen is undetermined.

TCRdb's table, derived via immunoSEQ multiplex PCR, lists solely in-frame clones and lacks some. The table lists 150,000 to 200,000 clones, 95% to 97% of them singletons. This TCR was recovered from a woman aged 18-29 years in good health and CMV-seronegative. This rearrangement joins TRBV5-1 to TRBJ2-7; 7 bases line up with TRBD1. The sequenced material came from PBMCs. The CDR3 protein is CASSLGDRDALGEQYF. The CDR3 coding sequence is TGCGCCAGCAGCTTGGGTGACAGGGATGCCCTCGGCGAGCAGTACTTC.